There are many counts of the clone carrying this T cell receptor beta chain. Antigen: not known. This sample is drawn from a study of neurological immune-mediated disorders. For the study at large: Of the approximately 35 patients with multiple sclerosis, some 30 had relapsing-remitting MS, whereas the remaining 3 had secondary progressive MS.

Study-level findings and limits: Phylogenetic grouping assigned the repertoires of 18 of 34 multiple sclerosis patients to a single cluster of related CDR3 sequences. This cluster may be a repertoire-level signature.

TCRdb independently ran MiXCR on the 5' RACE reads; one entry per CDR3 protein. The sample records roughly 60,000 distinct CDR3 sequences, 2% to 2.5% being singletons. The V and J ends lost 0 bases and 5 bases, in that order; junction bases with no gene match: 4. This CDR3 region has 14 residues. Germline V CDR1 and CDR2: SGHRS, YFSETQ. For the unsorted libraries, 2 million PBMCs stored at -80 C served as input. This sequence joins TRBV5-1 and TRBJ2-7, with 8 bases that match TRBD1. Source material: PBMCs. The TCR sequence derives from a man in his fifties with multiple sclerosis. CDR3 loop: CASSLGGQDNEQYF. The DNA for the CDR3 is TGCGCCAGCAGCTTGGGGGGACAGGACAACGAGCAGTACTTC.